The clone carrying this T cell receptor beta chain came up many times. The target antigen is unknown. The sample belongs to a study of T cells in Graves' hyperthyroidism and ophthalmopathy. Background on the study: The initial diagnosis was the point when peripheral blood was collected, ahead of any treatment.

Patients showing uncontrolled infection, other autoimmune disease, pregnancy or lactation were ineligible. V gave up 6 bases and J gave up 10 bases, with 16 bases separating them. The CDR3 contains 13 residues. Germline V lookup: CDR1 SNHLY, CDR2 FYNNEI. Findings and limits, study-wide: Ophthalmopathy could be told apart from stable hyperthyroidism with a 13 V-J model. Within blood appeared most thyroid clonotypes that had expanded above 0.001.

Amplification of TCR beta CDR3 regions was performed using RNA transcripts as template. Researchers ran a first-round RT-PCR on the TCR CDR3 using the HTBI primer set. TCRdb re-analysed the multiplex PCR reads in MiXCR, keeping a single row per CDR3 protein. This table holds about 610,000 distinct CDR3 sequences, around 15% found once. Input material: blood. The sequence derives from a woman aged 40 to 49 with Graves' ophthalmopathy. V usage is TRBV2 and J usage is TRBJ1-3; D is ambiguous. DNA of the CDR3: TGTGCCAGCAGGCAAAGAGTTGGTATTACCATATATTTT. Encoded protein: CASRQRVGITIYF.